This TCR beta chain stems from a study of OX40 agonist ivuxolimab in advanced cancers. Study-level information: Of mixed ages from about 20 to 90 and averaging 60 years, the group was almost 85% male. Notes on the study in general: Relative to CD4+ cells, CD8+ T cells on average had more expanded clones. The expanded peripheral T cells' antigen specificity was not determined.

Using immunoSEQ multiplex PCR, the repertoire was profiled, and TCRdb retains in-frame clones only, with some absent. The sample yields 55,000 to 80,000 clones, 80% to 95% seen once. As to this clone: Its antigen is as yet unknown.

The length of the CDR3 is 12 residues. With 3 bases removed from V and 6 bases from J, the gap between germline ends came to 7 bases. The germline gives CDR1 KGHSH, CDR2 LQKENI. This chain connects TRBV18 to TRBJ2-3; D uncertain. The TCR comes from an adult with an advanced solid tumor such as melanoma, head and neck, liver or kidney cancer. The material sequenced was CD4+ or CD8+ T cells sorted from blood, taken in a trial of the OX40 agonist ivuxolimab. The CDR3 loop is CASSPVGDTQYF. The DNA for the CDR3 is TGTGCCAGCTCACCCGTGGGGGATACGCAGTATTTT.